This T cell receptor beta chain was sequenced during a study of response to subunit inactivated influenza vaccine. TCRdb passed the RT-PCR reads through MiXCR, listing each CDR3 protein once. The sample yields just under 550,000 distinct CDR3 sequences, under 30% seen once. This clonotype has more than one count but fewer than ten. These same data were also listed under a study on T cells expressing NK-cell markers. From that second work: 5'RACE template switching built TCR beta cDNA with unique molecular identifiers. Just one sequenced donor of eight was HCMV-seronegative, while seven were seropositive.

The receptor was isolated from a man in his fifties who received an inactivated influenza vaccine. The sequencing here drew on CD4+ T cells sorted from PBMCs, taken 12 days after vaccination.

In nucleotides, the CDR3 is TGCAGTGCTCCCCCCACCCAGACAGCCTATAATGAAAAACTGTTTTTT. Protein: CSAPPTQTAYNEKLFF. V usage is TRBV20-1 and J usage is TRBJ1-4; a possible D gene is TRBD1 (5 bases). The V end lost 5 bases, the J end lost 4 bases, and 20 bases lay between the germline ends. Germline CDR1 DFQATT, CDR2 SNEGSKA (reference sequence). The length of the CDR3 is 16 residues.